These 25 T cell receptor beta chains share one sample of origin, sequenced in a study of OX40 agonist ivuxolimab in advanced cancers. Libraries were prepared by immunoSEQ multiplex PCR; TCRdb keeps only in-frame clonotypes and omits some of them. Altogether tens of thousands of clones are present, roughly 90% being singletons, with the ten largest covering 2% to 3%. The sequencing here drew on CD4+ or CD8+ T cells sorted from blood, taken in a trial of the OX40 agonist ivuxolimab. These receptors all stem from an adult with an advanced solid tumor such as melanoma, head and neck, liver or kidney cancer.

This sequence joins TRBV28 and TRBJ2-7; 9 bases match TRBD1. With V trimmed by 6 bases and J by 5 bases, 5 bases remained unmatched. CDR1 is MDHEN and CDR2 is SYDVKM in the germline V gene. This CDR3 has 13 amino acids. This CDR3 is CASRGQGNHEQYF. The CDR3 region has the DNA TGTGCCAGCAGGGGACAGGGAAACCACGAGCAGTACTTC.

The CDR3 loop reads CASIPAPGTDYNEQFF. CDR3 nucleotide sequence: TGTGCCAGCATCCCTGCCCCCGGGACAGATTACAATGAGCAGTTCTTC. This chain links TRBV28 with TRBJ2-1; 7 bases agree with TRBD1. Germline CDR1 and CDR2: MDHEN and SYDVKM. The CDR3 length is 16 residues. V lost 7 bases, J lost 4 bases, and 13 bases stayed unmatched.

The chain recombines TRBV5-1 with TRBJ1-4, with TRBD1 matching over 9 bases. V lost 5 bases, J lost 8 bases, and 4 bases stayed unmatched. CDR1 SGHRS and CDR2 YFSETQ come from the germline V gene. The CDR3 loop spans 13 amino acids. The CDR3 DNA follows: TGCGCCAGCAGACAGGGGGCAGGAGAAAAACTGTTTTTT. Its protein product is CASRQGAGEKLFF.

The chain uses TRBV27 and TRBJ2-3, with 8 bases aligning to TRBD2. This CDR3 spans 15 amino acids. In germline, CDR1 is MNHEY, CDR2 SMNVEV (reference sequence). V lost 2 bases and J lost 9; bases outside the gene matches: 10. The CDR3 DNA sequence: TGTGCCAGCAGTTTAACGCTAGCGGGCCCGGGAACGCAGTATTTT. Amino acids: CASSLTLAGPGTQYF.

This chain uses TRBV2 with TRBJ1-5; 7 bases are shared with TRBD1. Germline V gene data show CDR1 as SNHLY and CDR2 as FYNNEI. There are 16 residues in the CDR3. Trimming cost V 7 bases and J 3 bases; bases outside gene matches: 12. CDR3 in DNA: TGTGCCAGCAAGGAGACAGGGCTACTTTTCAATCAGCCCCAGCATTTT. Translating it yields CASKETGLLFNQPQHF.

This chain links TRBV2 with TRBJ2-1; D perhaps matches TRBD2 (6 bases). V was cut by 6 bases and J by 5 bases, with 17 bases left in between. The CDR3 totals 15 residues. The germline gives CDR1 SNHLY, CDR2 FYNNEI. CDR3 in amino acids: CASRAVGRDHNEQFF. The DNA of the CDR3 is TGTGCCAGCAGGGCGGTCGGGCGGGACCACAATGAGCAGTTCTTC.

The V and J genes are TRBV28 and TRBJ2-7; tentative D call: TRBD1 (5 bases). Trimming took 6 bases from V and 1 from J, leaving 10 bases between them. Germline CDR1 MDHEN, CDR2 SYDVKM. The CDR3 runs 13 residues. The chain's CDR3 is CASSLGRSYEQYF. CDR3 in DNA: TGTGCCAGCAGCCTGGGGCGGTCCTACGAGCAGTACTTC.

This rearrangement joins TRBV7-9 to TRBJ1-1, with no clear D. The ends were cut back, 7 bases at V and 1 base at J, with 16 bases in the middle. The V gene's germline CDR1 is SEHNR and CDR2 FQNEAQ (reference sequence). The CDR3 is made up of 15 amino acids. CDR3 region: CASTVGLTANTEAFF. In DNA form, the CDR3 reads TGTGCCAGCACCGTAGGACTTACAGCGAACACTGAAGCTTTCTTT. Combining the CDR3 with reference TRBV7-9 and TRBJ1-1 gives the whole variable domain DTGVSQNPRHKITKRGQNVTFRCDPISEHNRLYWYRQTLGQGPEFLTYFQNEAQLEKSRLLSDRFSAERPKGSFSTLEIQRTEQGDSAMYLCASTVGLTANTEAFFGQGTRLTVV.

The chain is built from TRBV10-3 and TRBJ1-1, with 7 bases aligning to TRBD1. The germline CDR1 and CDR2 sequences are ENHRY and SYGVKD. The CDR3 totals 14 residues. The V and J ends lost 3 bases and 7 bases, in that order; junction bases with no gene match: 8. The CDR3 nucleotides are TGTGCCATCAGTGATAACAGGGGCCAGAGTGAAGCTTTCTTT. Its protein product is CAISDNRGQSEAFF.

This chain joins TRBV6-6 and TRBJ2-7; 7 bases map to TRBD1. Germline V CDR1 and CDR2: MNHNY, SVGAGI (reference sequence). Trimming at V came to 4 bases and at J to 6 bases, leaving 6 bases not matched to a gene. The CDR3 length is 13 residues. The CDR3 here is CASSLIQGPEQYF. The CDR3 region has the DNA TGTGCCAGCAGTTTAATACAGGGGCCCGAGCAGTACTTC.

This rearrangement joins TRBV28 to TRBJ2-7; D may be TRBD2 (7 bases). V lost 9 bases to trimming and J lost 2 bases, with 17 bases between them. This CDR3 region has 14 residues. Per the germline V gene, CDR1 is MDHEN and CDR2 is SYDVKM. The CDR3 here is CASRRGGPAYEQYF. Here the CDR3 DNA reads TGTGCCAGTAGGAGGGGGGGCCCCGCCTACGAGCAGTACTTC.

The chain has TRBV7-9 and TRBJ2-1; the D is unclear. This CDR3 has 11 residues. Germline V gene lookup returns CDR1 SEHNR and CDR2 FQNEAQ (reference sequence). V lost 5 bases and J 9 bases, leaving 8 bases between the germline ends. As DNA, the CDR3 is TGTGCCAGCAGCATAGTGGGTGAGCAGTTCTTC. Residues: CASSIVGEQFF.

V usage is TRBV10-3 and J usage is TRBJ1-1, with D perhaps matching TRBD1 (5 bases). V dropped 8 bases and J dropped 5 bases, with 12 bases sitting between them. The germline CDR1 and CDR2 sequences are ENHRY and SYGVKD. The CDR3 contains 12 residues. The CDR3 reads CAIRQLGTEAFF. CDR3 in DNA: TGTGCCATCCGACAGCTTGGGACTGAAGCTTTCTTT.

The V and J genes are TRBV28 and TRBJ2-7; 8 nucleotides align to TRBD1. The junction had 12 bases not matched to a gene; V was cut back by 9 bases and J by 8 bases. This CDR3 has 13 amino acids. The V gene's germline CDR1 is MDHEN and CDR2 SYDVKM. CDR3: CASRPGQAGKQYF. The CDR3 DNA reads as TGTGCCAGTCGTCCGGGACAGGCCGGAAAGCAGTACTTC.

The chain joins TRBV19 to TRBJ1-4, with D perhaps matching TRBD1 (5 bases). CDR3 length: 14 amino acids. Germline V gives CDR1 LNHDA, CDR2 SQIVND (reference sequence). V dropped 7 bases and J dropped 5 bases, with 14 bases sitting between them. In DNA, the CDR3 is TGTGCCAGTACCAGAGGGACGGAGAATGAAAAACTGTTTTTT. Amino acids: CASTRGTENEKLFF.

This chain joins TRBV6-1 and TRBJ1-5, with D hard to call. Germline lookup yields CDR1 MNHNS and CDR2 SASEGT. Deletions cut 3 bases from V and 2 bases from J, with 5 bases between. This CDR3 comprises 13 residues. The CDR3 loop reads CASSDSGNQPQHF. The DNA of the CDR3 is TGTGCCAGCAGTGACAGTGGCAATCAGCCCCAGCATTTT.

The DNA for the CDR3 is TGTGCCACCAGCAAGGAGCCCAGTGTGCGCAATGAGCAGTTCTTC. Residues: CATSKEPSVRNEQFF. The chain carries TRBV15 and TRBJ2-1; no definite D call. The CDR3 runs 15 residues. Trimming shortened V by 4 bases and J by 6 bases, and 16 bases separated the two germline ends. Germline assignment: CDR1 LNHNV and CDR2 YYDKDF (reference sequence).

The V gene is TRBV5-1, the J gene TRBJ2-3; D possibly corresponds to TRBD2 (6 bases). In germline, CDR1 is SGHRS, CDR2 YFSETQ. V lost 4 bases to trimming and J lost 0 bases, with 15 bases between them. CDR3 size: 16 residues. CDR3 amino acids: CASSRMVAGSTDTQYF. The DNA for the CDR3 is TGCGCCAGCAGCCGGATGGTGGCGGGAAGCACAGATACGCAGTATTTT.

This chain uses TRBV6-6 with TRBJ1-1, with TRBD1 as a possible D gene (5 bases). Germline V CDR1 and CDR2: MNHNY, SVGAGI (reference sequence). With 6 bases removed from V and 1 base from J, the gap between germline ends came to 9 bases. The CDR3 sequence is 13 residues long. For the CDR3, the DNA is TGTGCCAGCAGCAGGGAGGAGAACACTGAAGCTTTCTTT. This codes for CASSREENTEAFF.

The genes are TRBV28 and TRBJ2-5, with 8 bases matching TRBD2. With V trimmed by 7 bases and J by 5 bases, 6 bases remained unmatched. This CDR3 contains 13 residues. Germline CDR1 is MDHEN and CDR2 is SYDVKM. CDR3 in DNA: TGTGCCAGCAACGGGAGGGGCGGTGAGACCCAGTACTTC. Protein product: CASNGRGGETQYF.

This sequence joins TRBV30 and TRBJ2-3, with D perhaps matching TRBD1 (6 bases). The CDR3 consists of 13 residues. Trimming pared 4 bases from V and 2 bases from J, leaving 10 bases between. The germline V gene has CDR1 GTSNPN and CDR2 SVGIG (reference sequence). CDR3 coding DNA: TGTGCCTGGACAGGGGCCTCCACAGATACGCAGTATTTT. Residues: CAWTGASTDTQYF. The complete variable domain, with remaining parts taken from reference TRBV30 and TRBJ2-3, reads SQTIHQWPATLVQPVGSPLSLECTVEGTSNPNLYWYRQAAGRGLQLLFYSVGIGQISSEVPQNLSASRPQDRQFILSSKKLLLSDSGFYLCAWTGASTDTQYFGPGTRLTVL.

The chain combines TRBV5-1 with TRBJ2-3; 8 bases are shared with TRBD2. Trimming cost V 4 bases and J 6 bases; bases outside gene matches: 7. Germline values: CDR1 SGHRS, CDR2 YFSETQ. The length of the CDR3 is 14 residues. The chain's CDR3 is CASSDGTSFDTQYF. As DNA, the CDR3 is TGCGCCAGCAGCGACGGGACTAGTTTTGATACGCAGTATTTT.

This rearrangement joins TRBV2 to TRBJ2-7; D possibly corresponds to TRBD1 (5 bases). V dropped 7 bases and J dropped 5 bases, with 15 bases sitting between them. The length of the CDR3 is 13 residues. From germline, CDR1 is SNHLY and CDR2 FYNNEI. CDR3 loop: CASTRGAFDEQYF. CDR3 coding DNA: TGTGCCAGCACCCGTGGGGCCTTCGACGAGCAGTACTTC.

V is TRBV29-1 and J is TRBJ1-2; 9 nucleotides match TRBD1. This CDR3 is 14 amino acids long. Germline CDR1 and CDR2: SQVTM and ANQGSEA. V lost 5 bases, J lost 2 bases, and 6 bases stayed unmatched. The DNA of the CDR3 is TGCAGCGTTTCAATCGGACAGGGGAACTATGGCTACACCTTC. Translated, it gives CSVSIGQGNYGYTF.

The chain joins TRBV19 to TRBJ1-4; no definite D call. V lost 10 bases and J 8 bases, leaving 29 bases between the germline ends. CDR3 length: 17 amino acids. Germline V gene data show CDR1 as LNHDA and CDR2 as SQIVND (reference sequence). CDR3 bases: TGTGCCACCTCTTCGCGCCCCTCGACCTTTTTCCGGGAAAAACTGTTTTTT. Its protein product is CATSSRPSTFFREKLFF.